The rows below give T cell receptor beta chains drawn from one sample of a study of response to subunit inactivated influenza vaccine. TCRdb reprocessed the RT-PCR reads with MiXCR, giving one entry per CDR3 protein. The table lists 150,000 or so distinct CDR3 sequences, roughly 11% of them singletons, with 9.5% to 15% in the top ten. The sequencing used non-naive T cells sorted from PBMCs, collected 45 days after vaccination. These TCRs come from a man aged 45-65 years who received an inactivated influenza vaccine. CDR3s include the opening cysteine and the closing phenylalanine or tryptophan. Fields, in order: clone size, CDR3 length, J gene, V gene, D gene, CDR3 protein, CDR3 DNA. The D gene is left open where the match is weak. Size tells how often a clone was seen (once, few, many) or the class of an expanded clone, and some rows leave it out.

>many|15|TRBJ2-1|TRBV5-1|.
CASSSLSVTYNEQFF
TGCGCCAGCAGCTCGTTATCGGTGACCTACAATGAGCAGTTCTTC
>few|13|TRBJ1-2|TRBV28|.
CASSWDPEYGYTF
TGTGCCAGCAGCTGGGATCCGGAGTATGGCTACACCTTC
>.|14|TRBJ1-1|TRBV24-1|.
CATSGPRENTEAFF
TGTGCCACCAGTGGTCCGAGGGAGAACACTGAAGCTTTCTTT
>.|14|TRBJ1-2|TRBV2|.
CASKPAGRGYGYTF
TGTGCCAGCAAGCCGGCAGGGCGCGGCTATGGCTACACCTTC
>.|13|TRBJ2-3|TRBV9|.
CASSVGFTDTQYF
TGTGCCAGCAGCGTAGGATTCACAGATACGCAGTATTTT
>many|16|TRBJ2-1|TRBV24-1|TRBD2
CATSDPSGSSYNEQFF
TGTGCCACCAGTGATCCCAGCGGGAGCTCCTACAATGAGCAGTTCTTC
>.|12|TRBJ2-7|TRBV29-1|.
CSVAGTGYEQYF
TGCAGCGTTGCCGGGACCGGGTACGAGCAGTACTTC
>.|18|TRBJ2-5|TRBV2|TRBD1
CASSEASPGTVSSETQYF
TGTGCCAGCAGTGAAGCAAGCCCCGGGACAGTTAGTTCAGAGACCCAGTACTTC
>few|14|TRBJ1-2|TRBV18|.
CASSPRTENYGYTF
TGTGCCAGCTCACCGAGGACTGAAAACTATGGCTACACCTTC
>few|13|TRBJ2-5|TRBV7-2|TRBD1
CASSADRGETQYF
TGTGCCAGCAGCGCGGACAGGGGGGAGACCCAGTACTTC
>many|15|TRBJ2-1|TRBV7-2|TRBD2
CASSRGTSGRYEQFF
TGTGCCAGCAGCCGGGGGACTAGCGGGAGGTATGAGCAGTTCTTC
>.|15|TRBJ2-1|TRBV9|TRBD2
CASSVEVRLAAEQFF
TGTGCCAGCAGCGTAGAGGTAAGACTAGCGGCTGAGCAGTTCTTC
>.|14|TRBJ2-1|TRBV28|TRBD2
CASTNSGGANEQFF
TGTGCCAGCACCAATAGCGGGGGGGCTAATGAGCAGTTCTTC
>.|13|TRBJ1-5|TRBV20-1|.
CSARKGGNQPQHF
TGCAGTGCTAGAAAAGGAGGCAATCAGCCCCAGCATTTT
>many|17|TRBJ2-5|TRBV5-1|.
CASSLVIPATLQETQYF
TGCGCCAGCAGCTTGGTCATTCCAGCCACCCTTCAGGAGACCCAGTACTTC
>many|15|TRBJ2-7|TRBV10-3|TRBD1
CATYPGTGGHYEQYF
TGTGCCACGTACCCTGGGACAGGAGGACACTACGAGCAGTACTTC
>few|15|TRBJ2-3|TRBV4-2|.
CASSQDGDFTDTQYF
TGTGCCAGCAGCCAAGATGGGGACTTCACAGATACGCAGTATTTT
>many|13|TRBJ2-7|TRBV29-1|.
CSVVFRYSYEQYF
TGCAGCGTCGTTTTTAGGTACTCCTACGAGCAGTACTTC
>many|16|TRBJ1-3|TRBV28|.
CASSFGGTSGGNTIYF
TGTGCCAGCAGTTTCGGGGGAACATCGGGTGGAAACACCATATATTTT
>few|16|TRBJ2-7|TRBV27|TRBD2
CASSLAGGARYYEQYF
TGTGCCAGCAGTTTGGCGGGGGGTGCGAGGTACTACGAGCAGTACTTC
>many|15|TRBJ2-7|TRBV20-1|TRBD2
CSARLLPAGVAEQYF
TGCAGTGCTAGACTATTACCAGCGGGAGTAGCCGAGCAGTACTTC
>.|15|TRBJ2-7|TRBV10-2|TRBD2
CASSELIAGPYEQYF
TGCGCCAGCAGTGAACTTATAGCGGGACCCTACGAGCAGTACTTC
>few|16|TRBJ2-2|TRBV6-1|.
CASSEVRAPNTGELFF
TGTGCCAGCAGTGAAGTCCGGGCTCCGAACACCGGGGAGCTGTTTTTT
>.|15|TRBJ2-1|TRBV2|TRBD1
CASAFQGAPYNEQFF
TGTGCCAGCGCGTTTCAGGGGGCCCCCTACAATGAGCAGTTCTTC
>.|18|TRBJ2-7|TRBV6-2/TRBV6-3|.
CASSYSLWARAISHEQYF
TGTGCCAGCAGTTACTCGCTGTGGGCCAGGGCAATTTCCCACGAGCAGTACTTC
>few|14|TRBJ2-1|TRBV4-2|TRBD1
CASSQGDRDNEQFF
TGTGCCAGCAGCCAAGGGGACAGGGACAATGAGCAGTTCTTC
>few|17|TRBJ2-7|TRBV21-1|.
CASSTFTGTSTSYEQYF
TGTGCCAGCAGCACCTTTACCGGGACATCTACATCCTACGAGCAGTACTTC
>few|14|TRBJ1-2|TRBV20-1|.
CSASHTGANYGYTF
TGCAGTGCTAGTCACACAGGCGCTAACTATGGCTACACCTTC
>.|15|TRBJ2-2|TRBV18|TRBD1
CASSRRTGDTGELFF
TGTGCCAGCTCGCGTCGGACAGGGGACACCGGGGAGCTGTTTTTT
>.|11|TRBJ1-2|TRBV2|.
CASRGTDGYTF
TGTGCCAGCAGGGGGACGGATGGCTACACCTTC
>few|16|TRBJ1-5|TRBV10-3|.
CAISNEGRINGQPQHF
TGTGCCATCAGCAACGAAGGACGGATCAACGGTCAGCCCCAGCATTTT
>.|16|TRBJ2-3|TRBV5-1|TRBD2
CASSFRTSGGTDTQYF
TGCGCCAGCAGCTTTAGGACTAGCGGGGGCACAGATACGCAGTATTTT
>many|14|TRBJ1-2|TRBV7-2|.
CASSLVLIRYGYTF
TGTGCCAGCAGCCTGGTCCTGATCCGATATGGCTACACCTTC
>many|14|TRBJ2-7|TRBV20-1|.
CSAFSSGHDYEQYF
TGCAGTGCTTTCTCCAGCGGGCATGACTACGAGCAGTACTTC
>.|13|TRBJ1-2|TRBV2|.
CASSSSANYGYTF
TGTGCCAGCAGTTCCAGTGCTAACTATGGCTACACCTTC
>many|17|TRBJ2-1|TRBV24-1|TRBD1
CATSDSGPGQGSHEQFF
TGTGCCACCAGTGATAGCGGGCCGGGACAGGGGAGTCATGAGCAGTTCTTC
>.|15|TRBJ2-7|TRBV23-1|.
CASSQSWGALREQYF
TGCGCCAGCAGTCAATCGTGGGGGGCCCTACGCGAGCAGTACTTC
>few|13|TRBJ2-1|TRBV6-1|.
CASSPAEVPSWFF
TGTGCCAGCAGCCCTGCGGAAGTACCAAGTTGGTTCTTC
>few|17|TRBJ2-7|TRBV28|.
CASSPTTTRGIPYEQYF
TGTGCCAGCAGCCCCACAACCACGAGAGGGATACCCTACGAGCAGTACTTC
>many|13|TRBJ1-4|TRBV20-1|.
CSATTATNEKLFF
TGCAGTGCCACGACAGCTACCAATGAAAAACTGTTTTTT
>.|16|TRBJ1-6|TRBV11-2|TRBD1
CASNSPLGQGYSPLHF
TGTGCCAGCAATTCCCCGCTGGGACAGGGCTATTCACCCCTCCACTTT
>few|14|TRBJ1-2|TRBV7-9|TRBD1
CASSSGTGLYGYTF
TGTGCCAGCAGCTCCGGGACAGGGCTCTATGGCTACACCTTC
>many|12|TRBJ2-1|TRBV7-9|.
CASRDSYNEQFF
TGTGCCAGCAGGGACAGCTACAATGAGCAGTTCTTC
>few|15|TRBJ1-5|TRBV20-1|.
CSAKPLTATWEPQHF
TGCAGTGCAAAACCTCTTACAGCAACCTGGGAGCCCCAGCATTTT
>few|12|TRBJ2-5|TRBV2|.
CASSDQPGTQYF
TGTGCCAGCAGTGACCAACCAGGGACCCAGTACTTC
>many|17|TRBJ1-4|TRBV7-2|.
CASSLWGASTGTEKLFF
TGTGCCAGCAGCTTATGGGGAGCATCGACAGGAACCGAAAAACTGTTTTTT
>.|20|TRBJ2-1|TRBV11-2|TRBD2
CASSLGTWRTSGGHYNEQFF
TGTGCCAGCAGCTTAGGGACTTGGCGGACGAGCGGGGGCCACTACAATGAGCAGTTCTTC
>few|16|TRBJ2-3|TRBV18|.
CASSPNSGTPTDTQYF
TGTGCCAGCTCACCCAACAGCGGGACACCCACAGATACGCAGTATTTT
>medium-sized|14|TRBJ2-7|TRBV7-8|TRBD2
CASRNGRFSYEQYF
TGTGCCAGCAGGAACGGGAGGTTCTCCTACGAGCAGTACTTC
>few|13|TRBJ2-5|TRBV5-1|TRBD1
CASSGGQQETQYF
TGCGCCAGCAGCGGGGGACAGCAAGAGACCCAGTACTTC
>.|16|TRBJ1-6|TRBV6-1|.
CASSDYLRVDNSPLHF
TGTGCCAGCAGTGACTACCTCAGGGTGGATAATTCACCCCTCCACTTT